This entry features one T cell receptor (beta chain) sequence. V was trimmed by 8 bases and J by 1 base, leaving 15 bases between them. The germline V gene has CDR1 SQVTM and CDR2 ANQGSEA. This CDR3 has 13 amino acids. These data belong to a study of CD8 T cells in Susac syndrome. RNA in amounts of roughly 0.5 to 1 ug was reverse transcribed with random hexamers. TCRdb used MiXCR to reprocess the immunoSEQ multiplex PCR reads, holding one entry per CDR3 protein. The sample lists more than 75,000 distinct CDR3 sequences, just under 95% occurring once. Sequencing of TCR beta was performed on blood CD8+ and CD4+ T cells. The individuals used as controls were healthy donors who had been matched for both age and sex.

This chain connects TRBV29-1 to TRBJ2-7; D ambiguous. This TCR was sampled from a human donor in good health. Sequenced input: CD8+ T cells from PBMCs. The CDR3: CSPPTFASYEQYF. The CDR3 coding sequence is TGCAGCCCCCCGACATTTGCATCCTACGAGCAGTACTTC.